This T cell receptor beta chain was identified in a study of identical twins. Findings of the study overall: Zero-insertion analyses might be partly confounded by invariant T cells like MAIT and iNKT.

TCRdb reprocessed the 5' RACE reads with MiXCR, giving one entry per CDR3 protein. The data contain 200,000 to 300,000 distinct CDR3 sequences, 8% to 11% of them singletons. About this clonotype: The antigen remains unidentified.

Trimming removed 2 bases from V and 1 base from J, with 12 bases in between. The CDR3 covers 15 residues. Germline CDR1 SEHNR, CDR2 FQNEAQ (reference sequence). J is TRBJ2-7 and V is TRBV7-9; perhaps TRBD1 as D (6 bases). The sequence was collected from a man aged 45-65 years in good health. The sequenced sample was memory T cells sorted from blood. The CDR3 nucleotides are TGTGCCAGCAGCTTAAATCAGGGGCGATCCTACGAGCAGTACTTC. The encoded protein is CASSLNQGRSYEQYF.